The rows below give T cell receptor beta chains drawn from one sample of a study of blood T cell repertoires in COVID-19. The repertoire was sequenced with immunoSEQ multiplex PCR; TCRdb's copy has only in-frame clones and lacks some. The sample holds some 190,000 clones; more than 75% are singletons and the top ten take approximately 8.1%. The sample consisted of peripheral blood. The receptors derive from an older woman with COVID-19, enrolled during active disease. Both conserved end residues are part of each CDR3. The D gene is left open where the match is weak. Only some rows state a clone size, as once, few, many or a class for expanded clones.

j_gene	v_gene	d_gene	abundance	CDR3nt	CDR3aa
TRBJ2-1	TRBV4-3	TRBD2	-	TGCGCCAGCAGCCAAGATTTGGGACTAGGGGCCAATGAGCAGTTCTTC	CASSQDLGLGANEQFF
TRBJ2-1	TRBV4-3	-	few	TGCGCCAGCAGCCAAGTTAGGCTCGACAGGTGGAGTGAGCAGTTCTTC	CASSQVRLDRWSEQFF
TRBJ1-1	TRBV5-5	TRBD1	-	TGTGCCAGCAGCATAGGGACAGGGTTCGGTGAAGCTTTCTTT	CASSIGTGFGEAFF
TRBJ2-1	TRBV15	TRBD2	-	TGTGCCACCAGCTCAAACCCGCTAGCGGGAGGGAACAATGAGCAGTTCTTC	CATSSNPLAGGNNEQFF
TRBJ1-3	TRBV5-6	TRBD1	once	TGTGCCAGCAGCTTGCAGGGGGCCTCTGGAAACACCATATATTTT	CASSLQGASGNTIYF
TRBJ2-3	TRBV15	TRBD1	-	TGTGCCACCAGCAGAGATCGGCGGACAGGAAGCACAGATACGCAGTATTTT	CATSRDRRTGSTDTQYF
TRBJ1-5	TRBV12-3/TRBV12-4	-	-	TGTGCCAGCAGCCCACAGGAGTATCAGCCCCAGCATTTT	CASSPQEYQPQHF
TRBJ1-2	TRBV5-1	TRBD1	-	TGCGCCAGCAGGGACCCGACGACAGGGAACTATGGCTACACCTTC	CASRDPTTGNYGYTF
TRBJ2-5	TRBV6-5	TRBD2	-	TGTGCCAGCAGCCTTGGGGGAGGGGTAGCGACCCAGTACTTC	CASSLGGGVATQYF
TRBJ1-5	TRBV6-6	-	few	TGTGCCAGCAGTTTGGTCCCGGTGCCCCAGCATTTT	CASSLVPVPQHF
TRBJ1-2	TRBV7-2	-	-	TGTGCCAGCAGCTTAGACAGGGCTGCTAACTATGGCTACACCTTC	CASSLDRAANYGYTF
TRBJ2-1	TRBV19	TRBD2	-	TGTGCCAGTATGGTGAGGCTAGCGGGGGGGCCTTCCGTAGGGAATGAGCAGTTCTTC	CASMVRLAGGPSVGNEQFF
TRBJ1-5	TRBV24-1	TRBD1	-	TGTGCCACCAGTGATGACAGGGGTACACAGCCCCAGCATTTT	CATSDDRGTQPQHF
TRBJ2-1	TRBV29-1	TRBD1	few	TGCAGCGTTGAGGGACAGGGGTCCTACAATGAGCAGTTCTTC	CSVEGQGSYNEQFF
TRBJ1-1	TRBV29-1	TRBD1	-	TGCAGCGTTGCATACCGGGGACAGGGGGTTGCTGAAGCTTTCTTT	CSVAYRGQGVAEAFF
TRBJ1-2	TRBV5-4	TRBD1	-	TGTGCCAGCAGCTTGAGCGCGACAGGGGCCTATGGCTACACCTTC	CASSLSATGAYGYTF
TRBJ2-5	TRBV7-2	-	-	TGTGCCAGCAGCTTATCCCCAGGGAGGCCCCAAGAGACCCAGTACTTC	CASSLSPGRPQETQYF
TRBJ2-4	TRBV3-1/TRBV3-2	-	-	TGTGCCAGCAGCCAAGATCCCGGGAGCGCCAAAAACATTCAGTACTTC	CASSQDPGSAKNIQYF
TRBJ2-3	TRBV5-1	TRBD2	-	TGCGCCAGCAGCTTCGGGGGGTCCCCCACAGATACGCAGTATTTT	CASSFGGSPTDTQYF
TRBJ2-1	TRBV7-8	TRBD2	-	TGTGCCAGCAGCAGACGGACTAGCGGGGGTGAGCAGTTCTTC	CASSRRTSGGEQFF
TRBJ2-2	TRBV27	TRBD2	-	TGTGCCAGCAGTTCCCTCAACGGGGGGTTCCGCACCGGGGAGCTGTTTTTT	CASSSLNGGFRTGELFF
TRBJ2-2	TRBV9	-	-	TGTGCCAGCAGCGTAGGGATCCGCCGGGCGAACACCGGGGAGCTGTTTTTT	CASSVGIRRANTGELFF
TRBJ1-1	TRBV19	-	-	TGTGCCAGTAGTACCCGCCATAGGGGTTCGAACACTGAAGCTTTCTTT	CASSTRHRGSNTEAFF
TRBJ1-6	TRBV28	TRBD1	-	TGTGCCAGCAGAAACTACGGGACAGATCCCAATTCACCCCTCCACTTT	CASRNYGTDPNSPLHF
TRBJ2-7	TRBV6-2/TRBV6-3	-	-	TGTGCCAGCAGTTACCTATTGAGGCCGGGCTCCTACGAGCAGTACTTC	CASSYLLRPGSYEQYF
TRBJ1-4	TRBV27	TRBD1	-	TGTGCCAGCAGTGCAACAGGGGGGGGGAGTGAAAAACTGTTTTTT	CASSATGGGSEKLFF
TRBJ2-1	TRBV28	-	few	TGTGCCAGCAGTTTCTTGCGGTTTAGTCAGCAGTTCTTC	CASSFLRFSQQFF
TRBJ1-1	TRBV7-9	TRBD1	-	TGTGCCAGCAGCCCATTCACAGGGGACGGCACTGAAGCTTTCTTT	CASSPFTGDGTEAFF
TRBJ1-4	TRBV7-9	TRBD1	once	TGTGCCAGCAGCCACCTCGGACAGGCCGGAGAGGGTCTGAATGGACTGTTTTTT	CASSHLGQAGEGLNGLFF
TRBJ2-2	TRBV2	-	few	TGTGCCAGTAGTAGGACAGTGGGGGCCGGGGAGCTGTTTTTT	CASSRTVGAGELFF
TRBJ1-4	TRBV5-5	-	once	TGTGCCAGCAGCTTGGTGTTTGGTGCGGGGCGCGAAAATGAAAAACTGTTTTTT	CASSLVFGAGRENEKLFF
TRBJ2-7	TRBV7-8	TRBD1	-	TGTGCCAGCAGCTTTGGGGGACAGGGGACCTACGAGCAGTACTTC	CASSFGGQGTYEQYF
TRBJ1-6	TRBV5-1	TRBD1	once	TGCGCCAGCAGCTTGGCCGGACAGGGGGAAACACCCCTCCACTTT	CASSLAGQGETPLHF
TRBJ2-4	TRBV28	TRBD1	-	TGTGCCAGCAGGACGACAGGGGGCAGAAACATTCAGTACTTC	CASRTTGGRNIQYF
TRBJ2-3	TRBV6-2/TRBV6-3	TRBD2	-	TGTGCCAGCAGTTTTATAGCGGGGGCAACAGATACGCAGTATTTT	CASSFIAGATDTQYF
TRBJ2-7	TRBV9	TRBD2	-	TGTGCCAGCAGCCAGACCGGGACTAGCGGCTACGAGCAGTACTTC	CASSQTGTSGYEQYF